This is a list of T cell receptor beta chains from one sample in a study of T cell responses to AZD1222 COVID-19 vaccine. The repertoire was sequenced with immunoSEQ multiplex PCR; TCRdb's copy has only in-frame clones and lacks some. The table records roughly 200,000 clones, 80% to 95% of them present only once. This specimen was peripheral blood, taken on day 0 of AZD1222 vaccination. The receptors come from an adult in good health. CDR3s include the opening cysteine and the closing phenylalanine or tryptophan. A D gene is named only where the DNA matches it firmly. Some rows mark clone size as missing; the rest say once, few, many or name a class of expanded clone.

v_gene	j_gene	d_gene	abundance	CDR3nt	CDR3aa
TRBV6-1	TRBJ1-2	-	once	TGTGCCAGCAGTGAACAAGGGAACTATGGCTACACCTTC	CASSEQGNYGYTF
TRBV6-2/TRBV6-3	TRBJ2-2	-	-	TGTGCCAGCAGTACGGGACGGACCTCGCCGGACACCGGGGAGCTGTTTTTT	CASSTGRTSPDTGELFF
TRBV2	TRBJ1-4	-	-	TGTGCCAGCAGTGAATTGCGAGGCCTAACTAATGAAAAACTGTTTTTT	CASSELRGLTNEKLFF
TRBV2	TRBJ2-2	TRBD1	-	TGTGCCAGCAGTGAAGCCTGGACAGGGGGCAACGGGGAGCTGTTTTTT	CASSEAWTGGNGELFF
TRBV5-1	TRBJ1-2	-	-	TGCGCCAGCAGTTCCTCAGGGTCCTATGGCTACACCTTC	CASSSSGSYGYTF
TRBV7-2	TRBJ1-2	-	-	TGTGCCAGCAAGGGGCGGGAGGGCTACACCTTC	CASKGREGYTF
TRBV9	TRBJ2-1	-	once	TGTGCCAGCAGCGTAGGCGGGCGGGCCAGCTCCTACAATGAGCAGTTCTTC	CASSVGGRASSYNEQFF
TRBV7-9	TRBJ1-3	-	once	TGTGCCAGCAGCGCCAACCCGGGGCGCTACTCCGGAAACACCATATATTTT	CASSANPGRYSGNTIYF
TRBV5-1	TRBJ2-7	-	-	TGCGCCAGCAGTTCTATGTCCGGGACACGCTCCTACGAGCAGTACTTC	CASSSMSGTRSYEQYF
TRBV19	TRBJ2-5	-	-	TGTGCCAGTAGTACGCAGGAGGGGGGGACCCAGTACTTC	CASSTQEGGTQYF
TRBV5-1	TRBJ2-2	-	-	TGCGCCAGCAGCTTCACCGGGGGGCCGAACACCGGGGAGCTGTTTTTT	CASSFTGGPNTGELFF
TRBV10-2	TRBJ1-5	-	-	TGCGCCAGTCAGGGTTGGAGCAATCAGCCCCAGCATTTT	CASQGWSNQPQHF
TRBV20-1	TRBJ2-3	TRBD1	-	TGCAGTGCTAGTTATTACAGGGGGCAGTTAGATACGCAGTATTTT	CSASYYRGQLDTQYF
TRBV19	TRBJ2-1	-	-	TGTGCCAGTAGAGGCGGGGTTACCTACAATGAGCAGTTCTTC	CASRGGVTYNEQFF
TRBV7-9	TRBJ2-3	-	-	TGTGCCAGCACGGGGGGCCTCACAGATACGCAGTATTTT	CASTGGLTDTQYF
TRBV27	TRBJ1-4	TRBD1	-	TGTGCCAGCAGTCCTCGGACAGGGAAGGACGAAAAACTGTTTTTT	CASSPRTGKDEKLFF
TRBV15	TRBJ1-3	-	-	TGTGCCACCAGCAGAGAGACAGGCCTCTCTGGAAACACCATATATTTT	CATSRETGLSGNTIYF
TRBV29-1	TRBJ2-5	-	-	TGCAGCGGTCAGACACTTCGCAAAGAGACCCAGTACTTC	CSGQTLRKETQYF
TRBV5-1	TRBJ2-5	-	-	TGCGCCAGCAGCCCCGAACAGGGTGGGAGGCTTAGGGAGACCCAGTACTTC	CASSPEQGGRLRETQYF
TRBV3-1/TRBV3-2	TRBJ1-1	-	-	TGTGCCAGCAGCTTCTCAGGCTTGAACACTGAAGCTTTCTTT	CASSFSGLNTEAFF
TRBV11-3	TRBJ2-1	-	-	TGTGCCAGCAGCTTTTCCGGGACAACTTACAATGAGCAGTTCTTC	CASSFSGTTYNEQFF
TRBV10-1	TRBJ2-5	TRBD2	once	TGCGCCAGCAGCCCCACTAGCGGAGAGACCCAGTACTTC	CASSPTSGETQYF
TRBV15	TRBJ1-1	-	-	TGTGCCACCAGTAGCCTCATGAACACTGAAGCTTTCTTT	CATSSLMNTEAFF
TRBV6-5	TRBJ1-1	-	-	TGTGCCAGCAGTTACGGGCAGCAGAACACTGAAGCTTTCTTT	CASSYGQQNTEAFF
TRBV3-1/TRBV3-2	TRBJ1-2	-	-	TGTGCCAGCAGCCAAGATTCGAACTATGGCTACACCTTC	CASSQDSNYGYTF
TRBV6-2/TRBV6-3	TRBJ1-2	TRBD1	-	TGTGCCAGCAGTTACACGGACAGGGGCTATGGCTACACCTTC	CASSYTDRGYGYTF
TRBV5-1	TRBJ2-5	TRBD1	once	TGCGCCAGCAGCTCCTCGGGACAGGGGGGAACTGAGACCCAGTACTTC	CASSSSGQGGTETQYF
TRBV28	TRBJ2-5	TRBD2	few	TGTGCCAGCAGTACACCGGCTAGCGGGGGTAAAGAGACCCAGTACTTC	CASSTPASGGKETQYF
TRBV18	TRBJ1-1	TRBD1	-	TGTGCCAGCTCACCAGACCGACAGGGGGAAGCTTTCTTT	CASSPDRQGEAFF